This T cell receptor (beta chain) is drawn from a study of Graves' ophthalmopathy and Graves' hyperthyroidism. This clonotype has ten or more counts. Beta-chain TCR CDR3 regions were amplified from RNA transcripts. The first-round RT-PCR employed HTBI primers together with the Qiagen OneStep RT-PCR kit. A multiplex PCR was then performed as the second round. TCRdb processed the multiplex PCR reads anew with MiXCR; each CDR3 protein has one entry. The table shows some 1.1 million distinct CDR3 sequences, with roughly two fifths occurring only once. Deletions cut 4 bases from V and 7 bases from J, with 16 bases between. Germline V lookup: CDR1 SQVTM, CDR2 ANQGSEA. The CDR3 extends over 13 amino acids.

This clonotype originated in an adult man with Graves' hyperthyroidism. Sequencing was carried out using peripheral blood or thyroid tissue (not recorded which). J is TRBJ1-2 and V is TRBV29-1; D ambiguous. The CDR3 sequence: CSVAGGVPTGYTF. The DNA of the CDR3 is TGCAGCGTTGCCGGCGGGGTCCCCACTGGCTACACCTTC.